These 26 T cell receptor beta chains share one sample of origin, sequenced in a study of shared clonotypes between healthy human individuals. This table comes from immunoSEQ multiplex PCR, and its TCRdb copy is limited to in-frame clones, with some not included. The sample shows 2,500,000 or so clones, 93% of them seen only once. The sample was naive CD4+ T cells from PBMCs. Subset described: CD45RA+ positively selected. The receptors shown here come from a man between 18 and 29 years old in good health. Some clones in this sample may be carry-over from other donors' samples.

The chain has TRBV2 and TRBJ1-4; D gene unclear. The V end lost 1 base, the J end lost 2 bases, and 11 bases lay between the germline ends. Germline CDR1 reads SNHLY; CDR2 reads FYNNEI. CDR3 size: 16 residues. The CDR3 DNA follows: TGTGCCAGCAGTGAAGACAGTTGGCGCACTAATGAAAAACTGTTTTTT. Its protein product is CASSEDSWRTNEKLFF. Looking up the rest from reference TRBV2 and TRBJ1-4 gives the full variable domain: EPEVTQTPSHQVTQMGQEVILRCVPISNHLYFYWYRQILGQKVEFLVSFYNNEISEKSEIFDDQFSVERPDGSNFTLKIRSTKLEDSAMYFCASSEDSWRTNEKLFFGSGTQLSVL.

The chain joins TRBV29-1 to TRBJ2-3; a possible D gene is TRBD1 (6 bases). The V gene lost 6 bases and the J gene lost 5 bases, with 15 bases spanning the gap. Germline V gene data show CDR1 as SQVTM and CDR2 as ANQGSEA. The CDR3 contains 13 residues. CDR3 protein: CSVAGVLGDTQYF. Here the CDR3 DNA reads TGCAGCGTCGCAGGGGTGCTCGGAGATACGCAGTATTTT.

The chain employs TRBV10-3 and TRBJ2-7; D gene unclear. From germline, CDR1 is ENHRY and CDR2 SYGVKD. V was cut by 2 bases and J by 4 bases, with 3 bases left in between. The CDR3 sequence is 11 residues long. In nucleotides, the CDR3 is TGTGCCATCAGTGAGAGGTACGAGCAGTACTTC. Amino acids: CAISERYEQYF.

The chain is built from TRBV5-6 and TRBJ1-1, with 11 bases identical to TRBD1. V lost 1 base, J lost 1 base, and 6 bases stayed unmatched. There are 17 residues in the CDR3. Germline V gives CDR1 SGHDT, CDR2 YYEEEE. CDR3 sequence: CASSLRTGGIGNTEAFF. The CDR3, as DNA: TGTGCCAGCAGCTTGCGGACAGGGGGCATTGGGAACACTGAAGCTTTCTTT.

The V call is TRBV7-2, the J call TRBJ1-3, with D possibly being TRBD1 (6 bases). The CDR3 consists of 15 residues. Germline V lookup: CDR1 SGHTA, CDR2 FQGNSA. Trimming shortened V by 0 bases and J by 5 bases, and 11 bases separated the two germline ends. CDR3 coding DNA: TGTGCCAGCAGCTTAGCCGTGGGGGCGCGAAACACCATATATTTT. Protein: CASSLAVGARNTIYF.

On this clone itself: The same CDR3 is also encoded by other DNA sequences in this sample. The genes are TRBV28 and TRBJ1-5; D gene uncertain. The V end was cut by 2 bases, the J end by 1 base, with 6 bases between. CDR1 MDHEN and CDR2 SYDVKM come from the germline V gene. CDR3 length: 14 residues. In DNA form, the CDR3 reads TGTGCCAGCAGTTTAGTGTCCAGCAATCAGCCCCAGCATTTT. Amino acid sequence: CASSLVSSNQPQHF.

The chain uses TRBV19 and TRBJ1-5, with D perhaps TRBD1 (5 bases). This CDR3 is 17 amino acids long. V lost 0 bases to trimming and J lost 0 bases, with 12 bases between them. The V gene's germline CDR1 is LNHDA and CDR2 SQIVND (reference sequence). CDR3 amino acids: CASSIDRVLYSNQPQHF. In DNA form, the CDR3 reads TGTGCCAGTAGTATAGACAGGGTGTTGTATAGCAATCAGCCCCAGCATTTT.

This rearrangement joins TRBV5-1 to TRBJ2-4, with 11 positions matching TRBD2. Trimming removed 3 bases from V and 8 bases from J; junction bases left unmatched: 7. CDR3 size: 15 residues. Germline V CDR1 and CDR2: SGHRS, YFSETQ. CDR3 bases: TGCGCCAGCAGCTCGGTAGCGGGAGGGCCGTACATTCAGTACTTC. Its translation: CASSSVAGGPYIQYF.

The CDR3 nucleotides are TGCGCCAGCAGCTCGGGAGGACAGGCCGACGAGCAGTACTTC. As protein: CASSSGGQADEQYF. The V gene is TRBV5-1, the J gene TRBJ2-7; D is perhaps TRBD1 or TRBD2 (7 bases each). In germline, CDR1 is SGHRS, CDR2 YFSETQ. The CDR3 consists of 14 residues. Trimming cost V 3 bases and J 5 bases, with 15 bases left between them.

The CDR3 loop is CASSLAGESEQYF. The CDR3 bases are TGTGCCAGCAGTTTAGCAGGGGAAAGCGAGCAGTACTTC. The chain is built from TRBV28 and TRBJ2-7; D is possibly TRBD1 (6 bases). Germline V gene lookup returns CDR1 MDHEN and CDR2 SYDVKM. This CDR3 has 13 residues. The V gene lost 2 bases and the J gene lost 6 bases, with 11 bases spanning the gap.

The V gene is TRBV11-2, the J gene TRBJ2-7; a weak D match, TRBD1 (6 bases). The CDR3 loop spans 15 amino acids. In germline, CDR1 is SGHAT, CDR2 FQNNGV. Trimming took off 3 bases at V and 3 bases at J, with 15 bases between the two ends. This chain's CDR3 is CASSFGQYVLYEQYF. CDR3 DNA sequence: TGTGCCAGCAGCTTCGGACAGTACGTTCTCTACGAGCAGTACTTC.

The V call is TRBV4-1, the J call TRBJ2-4; weak D call: TRBD1 (5 bases). The germline V and J ends were trimmed by 0 bases and 5 bases, with 14 bases remaining between them. The CDR3 covers 16 residues. Germline assignment: CDR1 MGHRA and CDR2 YSYEKL. The CDR3 region is CASSQDLAGIQNIQYF. CDR3 coding DNA: TGCGCCAGCAGCCAAGATCTGGCAGGGATCCAAAACATTCAGTACTTC.

J is TRBJ1-1 and V is TRBV27; D not certain. The CDR3 length is 14 residues. In germline, CDR1 is MNHEY, CDR2 SMNVEV (reference sequence). V was clipped by 0 bases and J by 1 base, with 6 bases between them. The CDR3 bases are TGTGCCAGCAGTTTATCGGAGGGGAACACTGAAGCTTTCTTT. It translates to CASSLSEGNTEAFF.

This chain links TRBV30 with TRBJ2-3; D is uncertain. This CDR3 spans 13 amino acids. Germline assignment: CDR1 GTSNPN and CDR2 SVGIG (reference sequence). Deletions cut 3 bases from V and 2 bases from J, with 9 bases between. CDR3 residues: CAWRTHDTDTQYF. CDR3 DNA: TGTGCCTGGAGGACCCATGACACAGATACGCAGTATTTT.

The chain recombines TRBV27 with TRBJ1-4; D gene unclear. This CDR3 is 14 amino acids long. V lost 4 bases to trimming and J lost 0 bases, with 6 bases between them. Per the germline V gene, CDR1 is MNHEY and CDR2 is SMNVEV (reference sequence). The CDR3 DNA reads TGTGCCAGCAGTTCGTGGGCAACTAATGAAAAACTGTTTTTT. Protein: CASSSWATNEKLFF.

This sequence joins TRBV10-3 and TRBJ2-5, with a weak D call TRBD2 (6 bases). TRBJ2-7 explains the end of the DNA better; the J call may be wrong. The CDR3 has 15 residues. From germline, CDR1 is ENHRY and CDR2 SYGVKD. CDR3 nucleotide sequence: TGTGCCATCAGTGTCCTCGCCGGGGGAGTTGACGAGCAGTACTTC. Amino acids: CAISVLAGGVDEQYF.

The count of this clone is one. This CDR3 is CASSEVSLKREGLDTGELFF. The CDR3 DNA sequence: TGTGCCAGCAGTGAAGTCTCCCTAAAGCGGGAGGGCCTGGACACCGGGGAGCTGTTTTTT. The chain has TRBV2 and TRBJ2-2; 10 nucleotides line up with TRBD2. Germline assignment: CDR1 SNHLY and CDR2 FYNNEI. V lost 1 base to trimming and J lost 3 bases; unmatched junction nucleotides: 14. This CDR3 region has 20 residues.

This chain joins TRBV28 and TRBJ1-1; 7 positions agree with TRBD1. After removal of 5 bases from V and 1 base from J, the junction contained 7 bases not matched to a gene. The CDR3 length is 15 residues. The V gene's germline CDR1 is MDHEN and CDR2 SYDVKM. CDR3 nucleotide sequence: TGTGCCAGCAGTCCCCCGGGACAGAGGAACACTGAAGCTTTCTTT. Translated: CASSPPGQRNTEAFF.

Note on this clone: The identical CDR3 is also encoded by other nucleotide sequences in the sample. V gene TRBV2 combines with J gene TRBJ2-5; 7 bases line up with TRBD2. This CDR3 contains 13 residues. Germline CDR1 and CDR2: SNHLY and FYNNEI. The V and J ends lost 6 bases and 0 bases, in that order; junction bases with no gene match: 1. In DNA form, the CDR3 reads TGTGCCAGCAGGGGAGGGTACCAAGAGACCCAGTACTTC. Its translation is CASRGGYQETQYF.

V and J are TRBV4-1 and TRBJ1-4, with 7 positions matching TRBD1. J lost 4 bases, V lost 1 base, and 6 bases had no gene match. The CDR3 has 16 residues. From germline, CDR1 is MGHRA and CDR2 YSYEKL. CDR3 DNA: TGCGCCAGCAGCCAAGGAATACGGGACAGTAATGAAAAACTGTTTTTT. Translation: CASSQGIRDSNEKLFF.

The chain couples TRBV7-2 to TRBJ1-2; D unclear. V dropped 2 bases and J dropped 6 bases, with 7 bases sitting between them. The CDR3 consists of 12 residues. In germline, CDR1 is SGHTA, CDR2 FQGNSA. The DNA of the CDR3 is TGTGCCAGCAGCTTACATAAAGATGGCTACACCTTC. Protein: CASSLHKDGYTF. The variable domain in full, with the rest retrieved from reference TRBV7-2 and TRBJ1-2, is GAGVSQSPSNKVTEKGKDVELRCDPISGHTALYWYRQSLGQGLEFLIYFQGNSAPDKSGLPSDRFSAERTGGSVSTLTIQRTQQEDSAVYLCASSLHKDGYTFGSGTRLTVV.

The chain links TRBV6-5 to TRBJ1-1; 7 bases match TRBD1. V was clipped by 0 bases and J by 7 bases; unmatched bases: 8. Germline V gene sequence: CDR1 MNHEY, CDR2 SVGAGI. The CDR3 contains 15 residues. The CDR3 DNA is TGTGCCAGCAGTTACTCAGGGGGCCAGGGTAATGAAGCTTTCTTT. This gives the protein CASSYSGGQGNEAFF.

The CDR3 reads CASSARLQASGAEQFF. The DNA for the CDR3 is TGTGCCAGCAGCGCACGTCTACAGGCCTCGGGGGCTGAGCAGTTCTTC. The rearrangement joins TRBV7-6 to TRBJ2-1; perhaps D is TRBD1 or TRBD2 (6 bases each). The V gene lost 5 bases and the J gene lost 9 bases, with 23 bases spanning the gap. CDR3 length: 16 amino acids. The germline V gene has CDR1 SGHVS and CDR2 FNYEAQ.

This chain links TRBV29-1 with TRBJ1-1, with D perhaps matching TRBD1 (5 bases). V lost 5 bases and J lost 6, with 13 bases in between. Looked up from germline, CDR1 is SQVTM and CDR2 is ANQGSEA. There are 12 residues in the CDR3. The chain's CDR3 is CSVLRGKAEAFF. In DNA form, the CDR3 reads TGCAGCGTTCTGAGGGGAAAGGCTGAAGCTTTCTTT.

Remarks on this clone: Other DNA sequences in the sample encode the same CDR3. CDR3 nucleotide sequence: TGCAGCGTTTGGACCAACTATGGCTACACCTTC. As protein: CSVWTNYGYTF. This chain connects TRBV29-1 to TRBJ1-2; D gene uncertain. The germline CDR1 and CDR2 sequences are SQVTM and ANQGSEA. The CDR3 extends over 11 amino acids. The germline V and J ends were trimmed by 5 bases and 2 bases, with 6 bases remaining between them.

The V and J genes are TRBV2 and TRBJ1-1; weak D call: TRBD1 (5 bases). Germline lookup yields CDR1 SNHLY and CDR2 FYNNEI. The CDR3 is made up of 15 amino acids. The V end was cut by 5 bases, the J end by 4 bases, with 17 bases between. CDR3 DNA: TGTGCCAGCAGTAAAGACAGTTCCTTCGGCACTGAAGCTTTCTTT. Translated: CASSKDSSFGTEAFF.